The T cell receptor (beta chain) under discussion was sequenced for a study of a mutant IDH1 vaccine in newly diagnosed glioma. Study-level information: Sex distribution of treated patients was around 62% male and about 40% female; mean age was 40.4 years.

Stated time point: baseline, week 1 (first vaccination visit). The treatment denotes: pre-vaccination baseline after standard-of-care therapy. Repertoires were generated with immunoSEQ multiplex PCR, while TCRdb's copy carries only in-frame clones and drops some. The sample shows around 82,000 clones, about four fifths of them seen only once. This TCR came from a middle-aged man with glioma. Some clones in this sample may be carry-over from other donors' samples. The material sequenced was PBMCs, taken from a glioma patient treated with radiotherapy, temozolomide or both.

CDR3 nucleotide sequence: TGTGCCAGCAGTTACTCAGACGGGCGGCGTAATGAAAAACTGTTTTTT. The encoded protein is CASSYSDGRRNEKLFF. This chain links TRBV6-6 with TRBJ1-4; D unclear. The length of the CDR3 is 16 residues. The V gene's germline CDR1 is MNHNY and CDR2 SVGAGI (reference sequence). The V end was cut by 0 bases, the J end by 4 bases, with 12 bases between.